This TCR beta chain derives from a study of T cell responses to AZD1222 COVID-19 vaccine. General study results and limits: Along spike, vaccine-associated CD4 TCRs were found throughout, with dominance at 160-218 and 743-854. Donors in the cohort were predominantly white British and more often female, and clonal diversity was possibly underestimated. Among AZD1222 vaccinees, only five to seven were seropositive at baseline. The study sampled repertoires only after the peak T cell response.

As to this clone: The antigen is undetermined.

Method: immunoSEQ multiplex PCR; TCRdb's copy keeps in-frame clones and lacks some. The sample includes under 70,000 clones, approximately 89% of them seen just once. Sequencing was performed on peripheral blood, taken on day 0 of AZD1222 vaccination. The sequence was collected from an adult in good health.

Here the CDR3 reads CASSASSLLGLEQYF. The CDR3 nucleotides are TGTGCCAGCAGCGCATCTAGCCTCCTGGGTCTCGAGCAGTACTTC. The chain employs TRBV7-2 and TRBJ2-7; D may be TRBD2 (5 bases). The CDR3 consists of 15 residues. Between the trimmed V and J ends, which lost 5 bases and 6 bases, there was a span of 20 bases. Germline V gives CDR1 SGHTA, CDR2 FQGNSA. The full variable domain, with the rest looked up from reference TRBV7-2 and TRBJ2-7, is GAGVSQSPSNKVTEKGKDVELRCDPISGHTALYWYRQSLGQGLEFLIYFQGNSAPDKSGLPSDRFSAERTGGSVSTLTIQRTQQEDSAVYLCASSASSLLGLEQYFGPGTRLTVT.